A single sample is the source of the 21 T cell receptor beta chains below, sequenced in a study of T cell changes during pregnancy in multiple sclerosis. The table came from immunoSEQ multiplex PCR; TCRdb's copy has only in-frame clones and leaves some out. The repertoire consists of about 44,000 clones, with 89% occurring once and the leading ten covering approximately 1.1%. Source: CD4+ T cells from peripheral blood mononuclear cells, taken after pregnancy. These receptors originate from a female donor with multiple sclerosis, enrolled in a pregnancy study.

J is TRBJ2-5 and V is TRBV11-2; 7 nucleotides match TRBD2. This CDR3 contains 15 residues. Germline lookup yields CDR1 SGHAT and CDR2 FQNNGV. The J segment lost 5 bases and the V segment lost 2 bases, leaving 8 bases of the junction unmatched. CDR3 sequence (DNA): TGTGCCAGCAGCTTAATACGGGAGGCACGGGAGACCCAGTACTTC. Protein product: CASSLIREARETQYF.

This clone was detected a few times. The chain combines TRBV7-2 with TRBJ2-3, with TRBD2 matching 11 bases. From germline, CDR1 is SGHTA and CDR2 FQGNSA. The CDR3 has 15 amino acids. V lost 1 base, J lost 7 bases, and 4 bases stayed unmatched. CDR3: CASSLVAGGPHTQYF. The CDR3 coding sequence is TGTGCCAGCAGCTTAGTAGCGGGAGGGCCCCATACGCAGTATTTT.

The CDR3 is CASSLQGANYGYTF. CDR3 nucleotides: TGTGCCAGCAGTCTACAGGGTGCAAACTATGGCTACACCTTC. The chain employs TRBV6-5 and TRBJ1-2; perhaps TRBD1 as D (6 bases). The CDR3 contains 14 residues. V was clipped by 5 bases and J by 2 bases, with 12 bases between them. Germline V gene sequence: CDR1 MNHEY, CDR2 SVGAGI.

The chain couples TRBV19 to TRBJ2-1; TRBD2 matches 7 bases. This CDR3 spans 15 amino acids. CDR1 and CDR2 from the germline V gene are LNHDA and SQIVND (reference sequence). The ends lost 2 bases at V and 0 bases at J; junction bases unmatched: 1. DNA for the CDR3: TGTGCCAGTAGTATAAGCGGGATCTCCTACAATGAGCAGTTCTTC. Translation: CASSISGISYNEQFF.

The chain has TRBV10-3 and TRBJ2-7, with TRBD1 identical over 9 bases. J was trimmed by 7 bases and V by 7 bases; bases with no gene match: 8. CDR3 length: 13 residues. The germline V gene encodes CDR1 ENHRY and CDR2 SYGVKD. The CDR3 DNA reads as TGTGCCATCACGGGGACAGGGCTCGGGGAGCAGTACTTC. Translated: CAITGTGLGEQYF.

This sequence joins TRBV7-2 and TRBJ2-2; 7 positions match TRBD2. Unmatched junction bases numbered 7, after V lost 8 bases and J lost 4 bases. Germline values: CDR1 SGHTA, CDR2 FQGNSA. The CDR3 totals 14 residues. CDR3 sequence: CASGQASGTGELFF. The CDR3 DNA is TGTGCCAGCGGTCAGGCTAGCGGCACCGGGGAGCTGTTTTTT. The complete variable domain, with remaining parts taken from reference TRBV7-2 and TRBJ2-2, reads GAGVSQSPSNKVTEKGKDVELRCDPISGHTALYWYRQSLGQGLEFLIYFQGNSAPDKSGLPSDRFSAERTGGSVSTLTIQRTQQEDSAVYLCASGQASGTGELFFGEGSRLTVL.

Only a few counts were recorded for this clone. The chain has TRBV6-1 and TRBJ2-7; 7 bases are shared with TRBD2. Per germline, CDR1 MNHNS and CDR2 SASEGT. The CDR3 is 11 residues long. The CDR3 loop is CACGEGNEQYF. In DNA form, the CDR3 reads TGTGCGTGTGGGGAGGGTAACGAGCAGTACTTC.

The CDR3 loop reads CASSALGGPMDNEQFF. The CDR3 DNA is TGTGCCAGCAGTGCCCTCGGAGGGCCAATGGACAATGAGCAGTTCTTC. J is TRBJ2-1 and V is TRBV6-1; TRBD2 is a possible D gene (6 bases). CDR3 size: 16 residues. Trimming pared 4 bases from V and 5 bases from J, leaving 18 bases between. Germline assignment: CDR1 MNHNS and CDR2 SASEGT.

This chain uses TRBV6-5 with TRBJ1-1; weak D call: TRBD1 (5 bases). The CDR3 spans 13 residues. CDR1 and CDR2 from the germline V gene are MNHEY and SVGAGI. The V and J ends lost 6 bases and 1 base respectively, with 9 bases between them. For the CDR3, the DNA is TGTGCCAGCAGCCAGGACAAGAACACTGAAGCTTTCTTT. Protein product: CASSQDKNTEAFF.

This clone appeared a single time. The chain carries TRBV10-1 and TRBJ2-5, with D possibly TRBD2 on 6 matching bases. Trimming shortened V by 3 bases and J by 7 bases, and 12 bases separated the two germline ends. The length of the CDR3 is 13 residues. CDR1 WNHNN and CDR2 SYGVQD come from the germline V gene (reference sequence). CDR3 loop: CASSDRIGGTQYF. The CDR3 DNA sequence: TGCGCCAGCAGTGATAGGATCGGGGGGACCCAGTACTTC.

The genes are TRBV6-6 and TRBJ2-7, with TRBD2 matching 8 bases. V lost 5 bases to trimming and J lost 2 bases; unmatched junction nucleotides: 8. Germline CDR1 is MNHNY and CDR2 is SVGAGI (reference sequence). This CDR3 is built from 15 residues. CDR3 in DNA: TGTGCCAGCAGTATAAGCGGGAGTCTTGCCTACGAGCAGTACTTC. Its translation is CASSISGSLAYEQYF.

The CDR3 DNA is TGTGCCAGCAGCACCGGGACAGGGGGCACAGATACGCAGTATTTT. Its protein is CASSTGTGGTDTQYF. This chain connects TRBV5-8 to TRBJ2-3; 10 bases are a match to TRBD1. This CDR3 has 15 amino acids. Germline V gives CDR1 SGHTS, CDR2 YDEGEE. V was clipped by 4 bases and J by 1 base; unmatched bases: 3.

The chain recombines TRBV2 with TRBJ2-6; 7 bases are a match to TRBD1. The germline gives CDR1 SNHLY, CDR2 FYNNEI. The ends lost 6 bases at V and 0 bases at J; junction bases unmatched: 5. The CDR3 extends over 16 amino acids. The CDR3 sequence: CASRGQLSSGANVLTF. The CDR3 DNA sequence: TGTGCCAGCAGGGGACAGCTAAGCTCTGGGGCCAACGTCCTGACTTTC. The whole variable domain, remainder taken from reference TRBV2 and TRBJ2-6, is EPEVTQTPSHQVTQMGQEVILRCVPISNHLYFYWYRQILGQKVEFLVSFYNNEISEKSEIFDDQFSVERPDGSNFTLKIRSTKLEDSAMYFCASRGQLSSGANVLTFGAGSRLTVL.

The V call is TRBV28, the J call TRBJ2-3, with D perhaps TRBD2 (6 bases). The germline gives CDR1 MDHEN, CDR2 SYDVKM. The V end lost 6 bases, the J end lost 5 bases, and 21 bases lay between the germline ends. CDR3 length: 16 amino acids. CDR3 nucleotides: TGTGCCAGCAGCGCCCCGGGCGGGGCGGGTGTAGATACGCAGTATTTT. Translated: CASSAPGGAGVDTQYF.

The J gene is TRBJ2-7, the V gene TRBV10-3, with TRBD2 matching 10 bases. CDR3 length: 18 residues. The germline V gene encodes CDR1 ENHRY and CDR2 SYGVKD. J gave up 0 bases and V 2 bases, and 10 bases lay outside the gene matches. The CDR3 DNA follows: TGTGCCATCAGTGAGAGGGGACGGGCTAGCGGGAGCTCCTACGAGCAGTACTTC. Protein: CAISERGRASGSSYEQYF.

The gene calls are TRBV19 and TRBJ1-5; 7 bases are a match to TRBD1. Germline CDR1 is LNHDA and CDR2 is SQIVND (reference sequence). The CDR3 length is 15 residues. With 6 bases clipped from V and 1 base from J, the junction kept 6 bases outside the gene matches. The CDR3 spells CASRTRGSSNQPQHF. The CDR3 DNA reads TGTGCCAGTAGGACCAGGGGGTCCAGCAATCAGCCCCAGCATTTT.

The V gene is TRBV7-2, the J gene TRBJ2-7; a weak D match, TRBD2 (5 bases). The germline CDR1 and CDR2 sequences are SGHTA and FQGNSA. This CDR3 has 13 amino acids. With 5 bases removed from V and 8 bases from J, the gap between germline ends came to 16 bases. CDR3 protein: CASSAGERRQQYF. In DNA form, the CDR3 reads TGTGCCAGCAGCGCCGGCGAACGGAGGCAGCAGTACTTC.

J is TRBJ2-5 and V is TRBV7-3, with D possibly being TRBD1 (5 bases). This CDR3 contains 11 residues. The germline CDR1 and CDR2 sequences are SGHTA and FQGTGA. Trimming cost V 4 bases and J 5 bases, with 5 bases left between them. CDR3 in DNA: TGTGCCAGCAGCTCAGGGGAGACCCAGTACTTC. Protein sequence: CASSSGETQYF.

This chain uses TRBV4-1 with TRBJ1-1; tentatively, D is TRBD1 (5 bases). CDR1 is MGHRA and CDR2 is YSYEKL in the germline V gene. V was shortened by 0 bases and J by 1 base, with 6 bases between the two germline ends. The CDR3 extends over 14 amino acids. The CDR3 region has the DNA TGCGCCAGCAGCCAAGAGCAGGGGAACACTGAAGCTTTCTTT. It is translated as CASSQEQGNTEAFF.

This clone appeared once. The chain has TRBV4-1 and TRBJ1-5, with TRBD1 matching over 12 bases. Germline V CDR1 and CDR2: MGHRA, YSYEKL. This CDR3 region has 18 residues. After removal of 3 bases from V and 6 bases from J, the junction contained 12 bases not matched to a gene. Written as DNA, the CDR3 is TGCGCCAGCAGCCACGGGACAGGGGGCTTAATTCTATCTCAGCCCCAGCATTTT. Its translation: CASSHGTGGLILSQPQHF.

V gene TRBV10-3 combines with J gene TRBJ2-5; 14 bases map to TRBD2. This CDR3 has 13 residues. The J segment lost 7 bases and the V segment lost 10 bases, leaving 5 bases of the junction unmatched. The germline CDR1 and CDR2 sequences are ENHRY and SYGVKD. CDR3: CATGLAGEVTQYF. The CDR3 nucleotides are TGTGCCACGGGACTAGCGGGAGAGGTGACCCAGTACTTC.